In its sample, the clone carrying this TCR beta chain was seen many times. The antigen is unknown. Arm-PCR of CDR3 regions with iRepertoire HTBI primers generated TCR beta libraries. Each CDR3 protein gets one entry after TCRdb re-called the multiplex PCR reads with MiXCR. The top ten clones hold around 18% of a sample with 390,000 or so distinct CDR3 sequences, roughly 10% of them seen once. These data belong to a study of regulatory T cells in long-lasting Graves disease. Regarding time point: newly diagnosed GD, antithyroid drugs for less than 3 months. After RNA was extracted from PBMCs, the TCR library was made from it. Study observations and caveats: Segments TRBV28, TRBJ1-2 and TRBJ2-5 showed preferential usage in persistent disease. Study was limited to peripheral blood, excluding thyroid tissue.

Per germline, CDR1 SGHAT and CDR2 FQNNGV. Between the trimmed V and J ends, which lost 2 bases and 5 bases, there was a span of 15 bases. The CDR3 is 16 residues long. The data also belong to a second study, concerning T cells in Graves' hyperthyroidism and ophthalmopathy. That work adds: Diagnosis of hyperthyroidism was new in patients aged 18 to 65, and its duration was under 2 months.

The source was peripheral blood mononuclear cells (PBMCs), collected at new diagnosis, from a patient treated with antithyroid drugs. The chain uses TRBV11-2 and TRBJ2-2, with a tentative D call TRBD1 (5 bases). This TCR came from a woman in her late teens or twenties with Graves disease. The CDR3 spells CASSLRHRFQTGELFF. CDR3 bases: TGTGCCAGCAGCTTAAGGCACAGGTTCCAAACCGGGGAGCTGTTTTTT.